These T cell receptor beta chains were read from a single sample in a study of T cells in narcolepsy. Clones were read by immunoSEQ multiplex PCR, and TCRdb kept only the in-frame ones, dropping some. Of approximately 30,000 clones in the sample, 75% to 80% were seen once. Sequencing was carried out using CD45RA- memory CD4+ T cells from PBMCs. These receptors originate from a human donor with narcolepsy. Both conserved end residues are part of each CDR3.

v_call cdr3_aa
TRBV9 CASSVASTGYYGYTF
TRBV6-5 CASSYSSGLNTEAFF
TRBV7-6 CASSIGSGSSYEQYF
TRBV19 CASSTILAGASYNEQFF
TRBV18 CASSSSAGTGGEKLFF
TRBV6-5 CASSYLSQGHGYTF
TRBV19 CASSLRTGPLGEKLFF
TRBV27 CASKSRTNEKLFF
TRBV5-8 CASSLGLPSVYEQYF
TRBV18 CASSDSPGQGYEQYF
TRBV7-8 CASSARQGNSEKLFF
TRBV4-1 CASSLGLAGSGQFF
TRBV30 CAWGRRERDTQYF
TRBV4-1 CASSPTPDKYYEQYF
TRBV5-4 CASSITGGSWNYGYTF
TRBV11-2 CASSFDSDEQFF
TRBV9 CASSRGPGQKNYEQYF
TRBV19 CASRPPFPTGEVTGNTIYF
TRBV9 CASSVGTGGSGNTIYF
TRBV5-4 CASSLGGQSTHQPQHF
TRBV4-1 CASSPLVGGSSGNEQFF
TRBV19 CASILHSGANVLTF
TRBV5-1 CASSWSGGEDETQYF
TRBV5-6 CASSLLSGGSSQYF
TRBV19 CASTRTGWDKNTEAFF
TRBV12-2 CASRLKPRDSPMNTEAFF
TRBV9 CASSVVEGLADTQYF
TRBV30 CAYSEPVGGELF
TRBV7-8 CASSLGEKSTEAFF
TRBV5-8 CASSSTGSGANVLTF
TRBV30 CAWSVDSSGNTIYF
TRBV7-3 CASSLRGYTF
TRBV7-8 CASSLVAGGQETQYF
TRBV19 CASSIQGTPTGELFF
TRBV6-5 CASRTRTGMAYEQYF
TRBV5-1 CASSLAGNNEQFF
TRBV18 CASSAQGNTEAFF
TRBV19 CASRQRKSSGANVLTF
TRBV19 CASSIGLAGNTGELFF
TRBV7-9 CASSLAIGHDTQYF
TRBV30 CASVRGAEDTQYF
TRBV5-6 CASSLVLAGDSYEQYF
TRBV28 CASSLPPREKLFF
TRBV18 CASSPGTGNQPQHF
TRBV5-5 CASSPTGTGLEKLFF
TRBV15 CATSRDGVVGEQYF
TRBV2 CASSDILAGYQETQYF
TRBV18 CASSRQGAIEAFF
TRBV5-6 CASSLRSGGRRTYNSPLHF